This passage covers 19 T cell receptor beta chains from one sample sequenced in a study of molecular identifiers for immune sequencing clone quantification. TCRdb reanalysed the PCR reads using MiXCR and keeps one entry per CDR3 protein. Altogether over 85,000 distinct CDR3 sequences are present, 20% to 25% being singletons, with the ten largest covering roughly 0.76%. The specimen was naive CD8+ T cells from blood, with Jurkat cell RNA spiked in. Described subset: FACS-sorted CD8+CD4-CCR7+CD45RA+ naive T cells. These receptors originate from a human donor in good health. Some libraries in this study had Jurkat cell RNA spiked in.

V and J are TRBV7-3 and TRBJ2-7; TRBD2 matches at 9 bases. V lost 5 bases, J lost 1 base, and 6 bases stayed unmatched. Germline V CDR1 and CDR2: SGHTA, FQGTGA. This CDR3 spans 15 amino acids. The CDR3 loop reads CASSVAAGGSYEQYF. In nucleotides, the CDR3 is TGTGCCAGCAGCGTTGCAGCGGGAGGTTCCTACGAGCAGTACTTC.

At least ten counts were recorded for this clonotype. V and J are TRBV24-1 and TRBJ2-2, with 9 bases matching TRBD1. Germline V lookup: CDR1 KGHDR, CDR2 SFDVKD. The CDR3 is 17 residues long. V shed 0 bases, J shed 3 bases, and the junction held 4 bases outside the gene matches. CDR3 sequence reads: CATSDLGTGLDTGELFF. CDR3 DNA: TGTGCCACCAGTGATTTGGGGACAGGGCTTGACACCGGGGAGCTGTTTTTT.

This clonotype came up many times. The chain uses TRBV5-1 and TRBJ2-5, with a weak D call TRBD1 (6 bases). The CDR3 loop spans 16 amino acids. The germline CDR1 and CDR2 sequences are SGHRS and YFSETQ. V lost 4 bases and J 2 bases, leaving 18 bases between the germline ends. In nucleotides, the CDR3 is TGCGCCAGCAGCGCAACGTGGGGGCTTGATCAAGAGACCCAGTACTTC. This translates into CASSATWGLDQETQYF. Full variable domain (remainder filled in from reference TRBV5-1 and TRBJ2-5): KAGVTQTPRYLIKTRGQQVTLSCSPISGHRSVSWYQQTPGQGLQFLFEYFSETQRNKGNFPGRFSGRQFSNSRSEMNVSTLELGDSALYLCASSATWGLDQETQYFGPGTRLLVL.

The chain links TRBV5-5 to TRBJ2-7; TRBD1 or TRBD2 may be the D gene (6 bases each). The germline CDR1 and CDR2 sequences are SGHKS and YYEKEE (reference sequence). Trimming took off 7 bases at V and 5 bases at J, with 19 bases between the two ends. CDR3 size: 14 residues. CDR3: CASGPPNREDEQYF. DNA of the CDR3: TGTGCCAGCGGCCCGCCGAACAGGGAGGACGAGCAGTACTTC.

The CDR3 nucleotides read TGTGCCAGTCGAGAGGCTTACTCTGGAAACACCATATATTTT. Amino acid sequence: CASREAYSGNTIYF. This sequence joins TRBV19 and TRBJ1-3; unclear D gene. Germline loops: CDR1 LNHDA, CDR2 SQIVND (reference sequence). CDR3 length: 14 amino acids. Trimming left V 8 bases short and J 0 bases short, with 11 bases between.

This clonotype was detected many times. The CDR3 nucleotides are TGTGCCAGCAGCCCCCAGACTAGCGGGGTATTCGGAGATACGCAGTATTTT. Amino acids: CASSPQTSGVFGDTQYF. This chain uses TRBV7-9 with TRBJ2-3; TRBD2 matches at 11 bases. V shed 5 bases, J shed 5 bases, and the junction held 12 bases outside the gene matches. Germline V gives CDR1 SEHNR, CDR2 FQNEAQ (reference sequence). The CDR3 has 17 residues.

Comments on this clonotype: One junction end disagrees with the germline gene, perhaps due to a read error. This chain links TRBV10-3 with TRBJ2-4; the match to TRBD1 covers 7 bases. CDR1 ENHRY and CDR2 SYGVKD come from the germline V gene. CDR3 length: 17 residues. CDR3 loop: CAVSESGTALAKNIQYF. In nucleotides, the CDR3 is TGTGCCGTCAGTGAGTCGGGGACAGCTCTAGCCAAAAACATTCAGTACTTC.

About this clonotype itself: A read error may be the cause here, since a much bigger clone is one base away. The chain employs TRBV7-6 and TRBJ2-5, with 8 bases matching TRBD1. Germline values: CDR1 SGHVS, CDR2 FNYEAQ. Trimming removed 5 bases from V and 9 bases from J; junction bases left unmatched: 14. There are 15 residues in the CDR3. In DNA form, the CDR3 reads TGTGCCAGCAGCCACGACACAGGGGGGTACGAGCCCCAGTACTTC. It translates to CASSHDTGGYEPQYF.

This clonotype has only a few counts. The chain carries TRBV27 and TRBJ2-3; 7 bases align to TRBD2. The CDR3 is made up of 17 amino acids. CDR1 is MNHEY and CDR2 is SMNVEV in the germline V gene (reference sequence). The V and J ends lost 2 bases and 4 bases, in that order; junction bases with no gene match: 12. CDR3 DNA sequence: TGTGCCAGCAGTTTACTCACCCCTCTAGCGGATCCAGATACGCAGTATTTT. It codes for CASSLLTPLADPDTQYF.

As to this clonotype: Given a much more abundant clone one base away, this may be a read error. The V gene is TRBV20-1, the J gene TRBJ2-3; D may be TRBD2 (5 bases). The CDR3 covers 15 residues. Germline-derived CDR1 and CDR2 are DFQATT and SNEGSKA (reference sequence). V was shortened by 3 bases and J by 6 bases, with 19 bases between the two germline ends. The CDR3 DNA follows: TGCAGTGCTAGCGTCGGGGTCCCCATGGGGGATACGCAGTATTTT. Its protein is CSASVGVPMGDTQYF.

The CDR3: CATSDPQETQYF. CDR3 DNA: TGTGCCACCAGTGACCCGCAAGAGACCCAGTACTTC. The chain joins TRBV24-1 to TRBJ2-5; D gene ambiguous. V lost 4 bases, J lost 2 bases, and 4 bases lay in between. The germline CDR1 and CDR2 sequences are KGHDR and SFDVKD. The CDR3 is 12 residues long.

This clonotype was counted many times. The V call is TRBV3-1, the J call TRBJ2-3; D is unclear. The CDR3 spans 14 residues. CDR1 and CDR2 from the germline V gene are LGHDT and YNNKEL (reference sequence). Trimming removed 0 bases at V and 5 bases at J, with 9 bases between. DNA for the CDR3: TGTGCCAGCAGCCAAGAAAAGGTAGTAGATACGCAGTATTTT. Protein: CASSQEKVVDTQYF.

By sample fraction, this clonotype is medium-sized. The rearrangement links TRBV5-1 to TRBJ1-1, with TRBD1 as a possible D gene (5 bases). The CDR3 sequence is 11 residues long. Germline-derived CDR1 and CDR2 are SGHRS and YFSETQ. Trimming shortened V by 0 bases and J by 8 bases, and 5 bases separated the two germline ends. CDR3 nucleotides: TGCGCCAGCAGCTTGGGGGGCGAAGCTTTCTTT. Translation gives CASSLGGEAFF.

In its sample, this clonotype was seen many times. This chain uses TRBV7-2 with TRBJ2-3; D not resolved. V was clipped by 0 bases and J by 1 base, with 8 bases between them. Germline V gives CDR1 SGHTA, CDR2 FQGNSA. This CDR3 has 15 residues. CDR3 DNA sequence: TGTGCCAGCAGCTTAGCCTACAGAGGCACAGATACGCAGTATTTT. Translating it yields CASSLAYRGTDTQYF.

The chain carries TRBV5-6 and TRBJ1-6; D is undetermined. The CDR3 is 15 amino acids. V was pared by 4 bases and J by 0 bases, with 8 bases between. CDR1 and CDR2 from the germline V gene are SGHDT and YYEEEE. CDR3 in DNA: TGTGCCAGCAGCCTTTGGGGCTCCTATAATTCACCCCTCCACTTT. It yields the protein CASSLWGSYNSPLHF.

In this sample, this clonotype turned up a few times. V gene TRBV29-1 combines with J gene TRBJ2-1; 8 bases fit TRBD1. Per germline, CDR1 SQVTM and CDR2 ANQGSEA. The CDR3 consists of 14 residues. With 4 bases clipped from V and 4 bases from J, the junction kept 6 bases outside the gene matches. CDR3 nucleotides: TGCAGCGTTGTTGGACAGGGCCTTTACAATGAGCAGTTCTTC. This codes for CSVVGQGLYNEQFF.

Of note for this clonotype: This may arise from a read error, as a much more abundant clone is one base away. The chain links TRBV29-1 to TRBJ1-1; D is perhaps TRBD1 (5 bases). The CDR3 sequence is 12 residues long. Germline-derived CDR1 and CDR2 are SQVTM and ANQGSEA. The CDR3 sequence: CSADSMNTKAFF. The CDR3 DNA sequence: TGCAGCGCTGACAGCATGAACACTAAAGCTTTCTTT.

Remarks on this clonotype: Since no conserved phenylalanine or tryptophan closes the CDR3, a read error is the likely cause. The chain joins TRBV24-1 to TRBJ2-1; TRBD1 matches 10 bases. The germline gives CDR1 KGHDR, CDR2 SFDVKD. The CDR3 loop spans 13 amino acids. V gave up 6 bases and J gave up 6 bases; unmatched junction bases: 1. The CDR3 sequence: CATSRTGGNEQFL. The CDR3 bases are TGTGCCACCAGTCGGACAGGGGGCAATGAGCAGTTCCTC.

The chain joins TRBV6-2 or TRBV6-3 to TRBJ2-7; maybe TRBD1 (6 bases). V lost 2 bases, J lost 1 base, and 15 bases lay in between. Germline-derived CDR1 and CDR2 are MNHEY and SVGEGT. The length of the CDR3 is 16 residues. The CDR3 loop is CASSYVIGTPSYEQYF. CDR3 nucleotides: TGTGCCAGCAGTTACGTAATTGGGACACCTTCCTACGAGCAGTACTTC.